What follows describes a single T cell receptor beta chain. This entry is derived from a study of T cells in Graves' hyperthyroidism and ophthalmopathy. Unmatched junction bases numbered 2, after V lost 1 base and J lost 7 bases. Germline assignment: CDR1 DFQATT and CDR2 SNEGSKA (reference sequence). This CDR3 is built from 13 residues. Amplified TCR beta CDR3 regions derived from RNA transcripts. The TCR CDR3 first-round RT-PCR relied on the HTBI primer set. TCRdb reprocessed the multiplex PCR reads via MiXCR and lists one record per CDR3 protein. The data show under 350,000 distinct CDR3 sequences, with less than 30% seen just once and about 30% held by the top ten. Pregnant or lactating patients were excluded, as were those with uncontrolled infection or other autoimmune disease.

The chain couples TRBV20-1 to TRBJ1-2; TRBD1 matches at 11 bases. The sequence was obtained from a man in his forties with Graves' hyperthyroidism that later progressed to Graves' ophthalmopathy. Sequenced input: blood. The CDR3 spells CSARAGTGGGYTF. CDR3 nucleotides: TGCAGTGCTAGAGCCGGGACAGGGGGTGGCTACACCTTC.